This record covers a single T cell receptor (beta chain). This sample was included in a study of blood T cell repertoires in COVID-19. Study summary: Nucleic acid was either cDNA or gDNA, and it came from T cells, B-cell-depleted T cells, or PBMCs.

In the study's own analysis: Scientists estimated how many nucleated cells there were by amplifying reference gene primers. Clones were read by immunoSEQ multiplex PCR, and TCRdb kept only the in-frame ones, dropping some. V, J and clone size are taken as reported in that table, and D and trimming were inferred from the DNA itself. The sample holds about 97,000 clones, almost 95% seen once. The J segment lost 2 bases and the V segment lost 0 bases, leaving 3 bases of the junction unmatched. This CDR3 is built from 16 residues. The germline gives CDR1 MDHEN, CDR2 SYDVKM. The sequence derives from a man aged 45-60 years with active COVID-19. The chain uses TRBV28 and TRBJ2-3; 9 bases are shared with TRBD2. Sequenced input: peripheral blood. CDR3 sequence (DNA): TGTGCCAGCAGTTTATGGGCGGGAGGGTACACAGATACGCAGTATTTT. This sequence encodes CASSLWAGGYTDTQYF.